These 32 T cell receptor beta chains were all obtained from the same sample, sequenced in a study of PD-L1 blockade in urothelial cancer. The method was immunoSEQ multiplex PCR; TCRdb's version includes in-frame clones alone and lacks a portion of them. Of roughly 49,000 clones in the sample, 70% to 90% are singletons; the top ten hold approximately 7.6%. The sequencing used PBMCs, collected around atezolizumab (anti-PD-L1) treatment. Every receptor here comes from a man between 60 and 75 years old with urothelial cancer.

The chain employs TRBV5-1 and TRBJ2-3; 7 bases map to TRBD1. Germline loops: CDR1 SGHRS, CDR2 YFSETQ. There are 15 residues in the CDR3. V gave up 2 bases and J gave up 0 bases; unmatched junction bases: 3. Here the CDR3 DNA reads TGCGCCAGCAGCTTAAGGGACAGAAGCACAGATACGCAGTATTTT. The encoded protein is CASSLRDRSTDTQYF. Looking up the rest from reference TRBV5-1 and TRBJ2-3 gives the full variable domain: KAGVTQTPRYLIKTRGQQVTLSCSPISGHRSVSWYQQTPGQGLQFLFEYFSETQRNKGNFPGRFSGRQFSNSRSEMNVSTLELGDSALYLCASSLRDRSTDTQYFGPGTRLTVL.

The chain uses TRBV18 and TRBJ1-5; 7 bases align to TRBD1. Per the germline V gene, CDR1 is KGHSH and CDR2 is LQKENI. This CDR3 contains 14 residues. V was clipped by 3 bases and J by 3 bases; unmatched bases: 2. CDR3 coding DNA: TGTGCCAGCTCACCCCAGGGGGTCAATCAGCCCCAGCATTTT. It specifies CASSPQGVNQPQHF.

The chain recombines TRBV28 with TRBJ1-5; 8 bases are a match to TRBD1. J was trimmed by 9 bases and V by 5 bases; bases with no gene match: 15. Germline V gene sequence: CDR1 MDHEN, CDR2 SYDVKM. This CDR3 is built from 16 residues. Here the CDR3 DNA reads TGTGCCAGCAGTCCCGGCGGGACAGGCTCGGTGGGGCCCCAGCATTTT. Translated: CASSPGGTGSVGPQHF.

The rearrangement links TRBV6-5 to TRBJ2-5, with 7 bases lining up with TRBD1. Looked up from germline, CDR1 is MNHEY and CDR2 is SVGAGI. After removal of 6 bases from V and 2 bases from J, the junction contained 9 bases not matched to a gene. This CDR3 has 15 residues. Written as DNA, the CDR3 is TGTGCCAGCAGACCTTACCCGGGACAGCAAGAGACCCAGTACTTC. Its protein is CASRPYPGQQETQYF.

This chain uses TRBV7-2 with TRBJ1-2, with a tentative D call TRBD1 (6 bases). Germline CDR1 and CDR2: SGHTA and FQGNSA. The CDR3 has 14 amino acids. Trimming stripped 4 bases from V and 0 bases from J, with 9 bases between. Here the CDR3 DNA reads TGTGCCAGCAGCTACCGACAGGCTAACTATGGCTACACCTTC. It yields the protein CASSYRQANYGYTF.

The chain recombines TRBV18 with TRBJ1-5; the D gene is possibly TRBD1 (6 bases). Germline CDR1 KGHSH, CDR2 LQKENI. V lost 0 bases, J lost 1 base, and 10 bases lay in between. The CDR3 is 16 residues long. The CDR3 bases are TGTGCCAGCTCACCACCGGGACACCCGAGCAATCAGCCCCAGCATTTT. It is translated as CASSPPGHPSNQPQHF.

The chain couples TRBV6-5 to TRBJ2-3, with D unresolved. V was shortened by 5 bases and J by 0 bases, with 6 bases between the two germline ends. This CDR3 is 13 amino acids long. Germline CDR1 is MNHEY and CDR2 is SVGAGI. CDR3 residues: CASSPPSTDTQYF. In DNA form, the CDR3 reads TGTGCCAGCAGTCCCCCTAGCACAGATACGCAGTATTTT.

The chain links TRBV5-5 to TRBJ2-3; 8 positions agree with TRBD1. Germline CDR1 SGHKS, CDR2 YYEKEE (reference sequence). The CDR3 covers 15 residues. With 4 bases clipped from V and 2 bases from J, the junction kept 6 bases outside the gene matches. The CDR3 region has the DNA TGTGCCAGCAGCCCTCGACAGGGGAACACAGATACGCAGTATTTT. It encodes CASSPRQGNTDTQYF.

The V call is TRBV27, the J call TRBJ2-1; 11 bases match TRBD1. From germline, CDR1 is MNHEY and CDR2 SMNVEV (reference sequence). This CDR3 is built from 15 residues. J gave up 9 bases and V 4 bases, and 8 bases lay outside the gene matches. The chain's CDR3 is CASSSTGTGGFEQFF. CDR3 bases: TGTGCCAGCAGTTCGACCGGGACAGGGGGATTTGAGCAGTTCTTC.

The CDR3 spells CASSEGQGYGYTF. CDR3 bases: TGTGCCAGCAGTGAGGGACAGGGCTATGGCTACACCTTC. The V gene is TRBV2, the J gene TRBJ1-2, with 9 bases matching TRBD1. The germline V gene has CDR1 SNHLY and CDR2 FYNNEI. Losses at the gene ends were 3 bases for V and 4 bases for J; bases not matched to a gene: 0. The CDR3 is 13 amino acids. Full variable domain (rest looked up from reference TRBV2 and TRBJ1-2): EPEVTQTPSHQVTQMGQEVILRCVPISNHLYFYWYRQILGQKVEFLVSFYNNEISEKSEIFDDQFSVERPDGSNFTLKIRSTKLEDSAMYFCASSEGQGYGYTFGSGTRLTVV.

This chain links TRBV4-2 with TRBJ2-3; maybe TRBD1 (5 bases). V was clipped by 0 bases and J by 0 bases, with 13 bases between them. Germline V lookup: CDR1 LGHNA, CDR2 YNFKEQ. There are 17 residues in the CDR3. Here the CDR3 DNA reads TGTGCCAGCAGCCAAGAGATTGCCAGGGCTAGCACAGATACGCAGTATTTT. Amino acid sequence: CASSQEIARASTDTQYF.

The chain has TRBV6-5 and TRBJ2-5; D might be TRBD1 (6 bases). The CDR3 is 15 residues long. Germline-derived CDR1 and CDR2 are MNHEY and SVGAGI. Trimming cost V 2 bases and J 4 bases, with 14 bases left between them. This CDR3 is CASSYGTTKGETQYF. For the CDR3, the DNA is TGTGCCAGCAGTTACGGGACAACCAAGGGAGAGACCCAGTACTTC.

The V call is TRBV5-1, the J call TRBJ2-1, with 9 bases matching TRBD1. CDR1 is SGHRS and CDR2 is YFSETQ in the germline V gene. The CDR3 totals 15 residues. Losses at the gene ends were 3 bases for V and 4 bases for J; bases not matched to a gene: 5. In DNA form, the CDR3 reads TGCGCCAGCAGCTCTGGGACAGGGAATTACAATGAGCAGTTCTTC. This codes for CASSSGTGNYNEQFF. The variable domain in full, completed from reference TRBV5-1 and TRBJ2-1, reads KAGVTQTPRYLIKTRGQQVTLSCSPISGHRSVSWYQQTPGQGLQFLFEYFSETQRNKGNFPGRFSGRQFSNSRSEMNVSTLELGDSALYLCASSSGTGNYNEQFFGPGTRLTVL.

For this clone: Sequence at one end of the junction differs from germline and may be a read error. The chain uses TRBV7-7 and TRBJ2-1; 15 nucleotides agree with TRBD2. There are 15 residues in the CDR3. Germline V CDR1 and CDR2: SSHAT, FNYEAQ (reference sequence). CDR3 in amino acids: CASSRTSGGGNEQFF. Here the CDR3 DNA reads TGTGCTAGCAGCCGGACTAGCGGGGGGGGTAATGAGCAGTTCTTC. The full variable domain, with the rest looked up from reference TRBV7-7 and TRBJ2-1, is GAGVSQSPRYKVTKRGQDVTLRCDPISSHATLYWYQQALGQGPEFLTYFNYEAQPDKSGLPSDRFSAERPEGSISTLTIQRTEQRDSAMYRCASSRTSGGGNEQFFGPGTRLTVL.

This chain uses TRBV15 with TRBJ1-2; possible D gene TRBD1, 6 bases. The V and J ends lost 0 bases and 5 bases respectively, with 10 bases between them. Germline V lookup: CDR1 LNHNV, CDR2 YYDKDF (reference sequence). The CDR3 spans 14 residues. CDR3 DNA: TGTGCCACCAGCAGAGACCGGACAGCATATGGCTACACCTTC. Amino acid sequence: CATSRDRTAYGYTF.

The J gene is TRBJ2-3, the V gene TRBV2; 8 nucleotides match TRBD2. V was clipped by 7 bases and J by 5 bases; unmatched bases: 8. The CDR3 is 14 residues long. Germline CDR1 is SNHLY and CDR2 is FYNNEI. The CDR3 reads CASTNSGVGDTQYF. CDR3 DNA: TGTGCCAGCACTAATAGCGGGGTTGGAGATACGCAGTATTTT.

The chain combines TRBV6-1 with TRBJ1-1; TRBD1 agrees at 9 bases. V lost 6 bases to trimming and J lost 6 bases; unmatched junction nucleotides: 5. The CDR3 loop spans 13 amino acids. Germline CDR1 is MNHNS and CDR2 is SASEGT. This CDR3 is CASRARQGAEAFF. The CDR3 nucleotides are TGTGCCAGCAGAGCCCGACAGGGGGCTGAAGCTTTCTTT.

This chain links TRBV19 with TRBJ2-7; 11 nucleotides align to TRBD1. The CDR3 runs to 15 residues. Trimming cost V 5 bases and J 3 bases; bases outside gene matches: 6. CDR1 is LNHDA, CDR2 SQIVND, per germline (reference sequence). The CDR3, as DNA: TGTGCCAGTAGTCTAGGACAGGGGGCAATCTACGAGCAGTACTTC. This gives the protein CASSLGQGAIYEQYF.

CDR3 amino acids: CASSPGATRTEAFF. The DNA of the CDR3 is TGTGCCAGCAGTCCTGGGGCCACCCGCACTGAAGCTTTCTTT. The chain combines TRBV14 with TRBJ1-1; possible D gene TRBD1, 5 bases. The germline gives CDR1 SGHDN, CDR2 FVKESK. The V end was cut by 6 bases, the J end by 4 bases, with 15 bases between. The CDR3 is 14 amino acids.

This rearrangement joins TRBV11-2 to TRBJ2-5; 8 bases line up with TRBD2. The CDR3 is made up of 19 amino acids. Germline lookup yields CDR1 SGHAT and CDR2 FQNNGV. J was trimmed by 2 bases and V by 2 bases; bases with no gene match: 16. CDR3 loop: CASSLTVGSAGGPQETQYF. CDR3 sequence (DNA): TGTGCCAGCAGCTTAACGGTTGGGTCTGCGGGGGGACCTCAAGAGACCCAGTACTTC.

The chain joins TRBV9 to TRBJ2-1, with TRBD2 as a possible D gene (5 bases). The germline V gene encodes CDR1 SGDLS and CDR2 YYNGEE. CDR3 size: 16 residues. Trimming took off 0 bases at V and 5 bases at J, with 15 bases between the two ends. As DNA, the CDR3 is TGTGCCAGCAGCGTAGGTCTAGCACTCCAAAACAATGAGCAGTTCTTC. It translates to CASSVGLALQNNEQFF.

In DNA form, the CDR3 reads TGTGCCAGCAAGGCAGGGGGTTATTCACCCCTCCACTTT. Protein sequence: CASKAGGYSPLHF. V and J are TRBV6-1 and TRBJ1-6, with 7 bases lining up with TRBD1. The CDR3 has 13 residues. The V and J ends lost 7 bases and 8 bases, in that order; junction bases with no gene match: 5. Germline V gene sequence: CDR1 MNHNS, CDR2 SASEGT.

The V call is TRBV30, the J call TRBJ2-3; D call uncertain. The length of the CDR3 is 12 residues. Trimming shortened V by 2 bases and J by 3 bases, and 6 bases separated the two germline ends. Germline loops: CDR1 GTSNPN, CDR2 SVGIG (reference sequence). CDR3 region: CAWSSSTDTQYF. CDR3 sequence (DNA): TGTGCCTGGAGTAGTAGTACAGATACGCAGTATTTT.

DNA for the CDR3: TGTGCCAGCAGCCGTACCGGCGGGTCCTATGGCTACACCTTC. Encoded protein: CASSRTGGSYGYTF. The chain joins TRBV14 to TRBJ1-2; D call uncertain. There are 14 residues in the CDR3. In germline, CDR1 is SGHDN, CDR2 FVKESK. V lost 4 bases to trimming and J lost 4 bases, with 13 bases between them.

The CDR3 here is CASNSRDRGSDTQYF. CDR3 sequence (DNA): TGTGCCAGTAACTCCCGGGACAGGGGTTCAGATACGCAGTATTTT. J is TRBJ2-3 and V is TRBV19; 10 nucleotides match TRBD1. Germline V CDR1 and CDR2: LNHDA, SQIVND (reference sequence). The CDR3 covers 15 residues. Trimming took 7 bases from V and 4 from J; bases not matched to a gene: 8.

This chain uses TRBV19 with TRBJ1-6, with TRBD1 matching over 9 bases. V lost 7 bases to trimming and J lost 10 bases; unmatched junction nucleotides: 11. Germline V gene sequence: CDR1 LNHDA, CDR2 SQIVND (reference sequence). The CDR3 runs to 15 residues. The CDR3 region has the DNA TGTGCCAGTAAAGTACAGGGGGCGGTAAGCTCACCCCTCCACTTT. Translating gives CASKVQGAVSSPLHF.

This chain connects TRBV7-2 to TRBJ2-1, with 10 bases fitting TRBD2. Germline CDR1 and CDR2: SGHTA and FQGNSA. The CDR3 contains 18 residues. J was trimmed by 6 bases and V by 4 bases; bases with no gene match: 15. CDR3 in amino acids: CASSWSPPRAGGPNEQFF. The CDR3 region has the DNA TGTGCCAGCAGCTGGAGCCCTCCCAGAGCGGGGGGGCCCAATGAGCAGTTCTTC.

This chain connects TRBV2 to TRBJ2-7, with 11 bases identical to TRBD2. The CDR3 has 15 residues. V lost 7 bases to trimming and J lost 2 bases; unmatched junction nucleotides: 7. CDR1 SNHLY and CDR2 FYNNEI come from the germline V gene. For the CDR3, the DNA is TGTGCCAGCAAAGCATATAGCGGGGGGGCCTACGAGCAGTACTTC. Translating gives CASKAYSGGAYEQYF.

This clone was seen a single time. This chain joins TRBV18 and TRBJ1-6; TRBD1 matches at 8 bases. With V trimmed by 2 bases and J by 5 bases, 5 bases remained unmatched. The germline CDR1 and CDR2 sequences are KGHSH and LQKENI. The CDR3 has 16 amino acids. CDR3 region: CASSPTADRDNSPLHF. In nucleotides, the CDR3 is TGTGCCAGCTCACCAACCGCGGACAGGGATAATTCACCCCTCCACTTT.

The chain combines TRBV7-9 with TRBJ2-3, with D uncertain. The CDR3 extends over 15 amino acids. The ends were cut back, 4 bases at V and 0 bases at J, with 11 bases in the middle. CDR1 SEHNR and CDR2 FQNEAQ come from the germline V gene (reference sequence). This CDR3 is CASSSAGGSTDTQYF. The CDR3 region has the DNA TGTGCCAGCAGCTCCGCCGGCGGTAGCACAGATACGCAGTATTTT. The full variable domain, its missing parts supplied by reference TRBV7-9 and TRBJ2-3, is DTGVSQNPRHKITKRGQNVTFRCDPISEHNRLYWYRQTLGQGPEFLTYFQNEAQLEKSRLLSDRFSAERPKGSFSTLEIQRTEQGDSAMYLCASSSAGGSTDTQYFGPGTRLTVL.

The rearrangement uses TRBV19 and TRBJ2-1; 9 bases line up with TRBD2. After removal of 2 bases from V and 5 bases from J, the junction contained 4 bases not matched to a gene. Germline assignment: CDR1 LNHDA and CDR2 SQIVND (reference sequence). The CDR3 has 15 residues. CDR3 DNA: TGTGCCAGTAGTATACCGCGGGGGGGCCACAATGAGCAGTTCTTC. It codes for CASSIPRGGHNEQFF.

The rearrangement uses TRBV7-2 and TRBJ1-1, with D hard to call. CDR1 is SGHTA and CDR2 is FQGNSA in the germline V gene. V was clipped by 4 bases and J by 5 bases, with 17 bases between them. CDR3 length: 15 amino acids. The CDR3 region is CASSSSATGGTEAFF. The CDR3 DNA follows: TGTGCCAGCAGCTCGTCGGCGACGGGTGGAACTGAAGCTTTCTTT.